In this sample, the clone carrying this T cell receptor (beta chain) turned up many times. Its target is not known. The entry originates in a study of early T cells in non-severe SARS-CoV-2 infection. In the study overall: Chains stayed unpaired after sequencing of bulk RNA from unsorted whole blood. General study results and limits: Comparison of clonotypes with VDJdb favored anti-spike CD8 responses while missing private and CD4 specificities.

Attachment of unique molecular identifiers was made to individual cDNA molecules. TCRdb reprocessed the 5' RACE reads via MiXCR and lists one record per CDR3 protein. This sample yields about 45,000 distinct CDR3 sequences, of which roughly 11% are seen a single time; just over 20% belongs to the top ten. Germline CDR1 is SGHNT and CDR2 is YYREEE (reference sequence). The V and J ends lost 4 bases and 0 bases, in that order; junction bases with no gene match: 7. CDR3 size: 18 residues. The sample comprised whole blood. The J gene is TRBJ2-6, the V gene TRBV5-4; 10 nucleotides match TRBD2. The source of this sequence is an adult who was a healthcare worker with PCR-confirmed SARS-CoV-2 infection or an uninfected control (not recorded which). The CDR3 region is CASSPGLAVLSGANVLTF. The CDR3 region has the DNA TGTGCCAGCAGCCCCGGACTAGCGGTTCTCTCTGGGGCCAACGTCCTGACTTTC.